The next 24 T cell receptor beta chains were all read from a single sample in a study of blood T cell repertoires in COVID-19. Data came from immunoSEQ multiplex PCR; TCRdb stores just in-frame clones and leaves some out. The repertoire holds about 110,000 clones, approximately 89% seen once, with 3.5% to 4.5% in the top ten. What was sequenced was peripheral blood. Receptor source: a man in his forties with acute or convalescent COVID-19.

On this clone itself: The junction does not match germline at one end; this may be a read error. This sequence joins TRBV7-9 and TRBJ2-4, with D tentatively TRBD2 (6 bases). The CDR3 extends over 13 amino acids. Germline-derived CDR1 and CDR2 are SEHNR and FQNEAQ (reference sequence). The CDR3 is CASSLGAGYDVDF. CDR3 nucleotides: TGTGCCAGCAGCTTAGGCGCGGGGTATGATGTAGACTTC.

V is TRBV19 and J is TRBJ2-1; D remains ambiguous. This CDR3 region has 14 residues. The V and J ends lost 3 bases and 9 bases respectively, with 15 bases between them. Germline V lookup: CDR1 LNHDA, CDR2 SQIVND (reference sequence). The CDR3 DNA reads TGTGCCAGTAGTATGATGGCCCCCCGCGGTGAGCAGTTCTTC. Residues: CASSMMAPRGEQFF.

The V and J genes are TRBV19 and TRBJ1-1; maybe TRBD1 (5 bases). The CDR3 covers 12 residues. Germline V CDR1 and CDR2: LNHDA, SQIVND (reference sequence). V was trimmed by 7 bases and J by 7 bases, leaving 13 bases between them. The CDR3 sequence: CASMGLIGEAFF. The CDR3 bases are TGTGCCAGTATGGGGCTAATTGGTGAAGCTTTCTTT.

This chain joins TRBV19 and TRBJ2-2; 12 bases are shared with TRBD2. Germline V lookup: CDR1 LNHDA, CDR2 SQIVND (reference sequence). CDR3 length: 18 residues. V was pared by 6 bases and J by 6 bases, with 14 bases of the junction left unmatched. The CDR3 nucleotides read TGTGCCAGTAGCTTTGGGCTAGCGGGGGGGCTATCCCCCGGGGAGCTGTTTTTT. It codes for CASSFGLAGGLSPGELFF.

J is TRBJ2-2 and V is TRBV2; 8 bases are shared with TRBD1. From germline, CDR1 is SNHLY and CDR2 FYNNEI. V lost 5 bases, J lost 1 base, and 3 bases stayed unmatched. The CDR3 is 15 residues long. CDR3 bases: TGTGCCAGCAGTAAAGGGACAGGGAACACCGGGGAGCTGTTTTTT. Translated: CASSKGTGNTGELFF.

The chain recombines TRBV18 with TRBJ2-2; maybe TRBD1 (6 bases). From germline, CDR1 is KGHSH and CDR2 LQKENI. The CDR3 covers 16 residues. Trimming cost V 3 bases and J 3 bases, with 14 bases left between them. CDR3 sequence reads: CASSPGHTTDTGELFF. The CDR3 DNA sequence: TGTGCCAGCTCACCGGGACACACTACCGACACCGGGGAGCTGTTTTTT.

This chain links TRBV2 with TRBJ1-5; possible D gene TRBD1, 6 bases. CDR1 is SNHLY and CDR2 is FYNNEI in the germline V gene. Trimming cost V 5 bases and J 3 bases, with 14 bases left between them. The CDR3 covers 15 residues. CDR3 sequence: CASSSTGTHNQPQHF. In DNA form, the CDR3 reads TGTGCCAGCAGTAGTACCGGGACACACAATCAGCCCCAGCATTTT.

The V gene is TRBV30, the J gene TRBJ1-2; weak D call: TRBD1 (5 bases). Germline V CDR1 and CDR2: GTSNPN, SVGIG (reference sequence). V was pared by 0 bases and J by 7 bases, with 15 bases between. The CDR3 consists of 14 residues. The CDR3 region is CAWSVGGNSGGYTF. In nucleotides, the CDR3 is TGTGCCTGGAGTGTGGGGGGGAACAGTGGTGGCTACACCTTC.

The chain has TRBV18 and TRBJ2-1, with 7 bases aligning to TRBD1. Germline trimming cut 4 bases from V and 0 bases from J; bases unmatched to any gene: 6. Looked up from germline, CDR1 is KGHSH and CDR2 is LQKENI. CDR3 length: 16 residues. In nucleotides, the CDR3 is TGTGCCAGCTCACTCGGACAGGCGAGCTCCTACAATGAGCAGTTCTTC. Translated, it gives CASSLGQASSYNEQFF.

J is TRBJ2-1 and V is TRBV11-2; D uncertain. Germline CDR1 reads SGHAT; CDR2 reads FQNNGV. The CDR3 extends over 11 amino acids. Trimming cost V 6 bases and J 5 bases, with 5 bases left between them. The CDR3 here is CASRLDNEQFF. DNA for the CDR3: TGTGCCAGCAGACTCGACAATGAGCAGTTCTTC.

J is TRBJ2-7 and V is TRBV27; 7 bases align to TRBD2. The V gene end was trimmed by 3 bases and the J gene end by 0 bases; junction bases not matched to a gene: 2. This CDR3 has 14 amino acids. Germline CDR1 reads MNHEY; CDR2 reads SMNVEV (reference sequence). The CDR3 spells CASSFTGGSYEQYF. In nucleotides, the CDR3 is TGTGCCAGCAGTTTTACGGGGGGCTCCTACGAGCAGTACTTC.

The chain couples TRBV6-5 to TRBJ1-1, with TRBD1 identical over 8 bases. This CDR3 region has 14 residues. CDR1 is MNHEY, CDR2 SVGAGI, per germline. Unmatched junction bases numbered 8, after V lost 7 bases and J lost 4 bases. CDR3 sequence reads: CASTRGQGGTEAFF. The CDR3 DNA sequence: TGTGCCAGCACTAGAGGACAGGGAGGCACTGAAGCTTTCTTT.

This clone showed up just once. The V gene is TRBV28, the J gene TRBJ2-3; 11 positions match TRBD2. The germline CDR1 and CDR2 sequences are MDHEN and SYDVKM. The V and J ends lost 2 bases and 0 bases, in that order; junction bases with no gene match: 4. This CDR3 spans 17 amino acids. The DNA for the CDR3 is TGTGCCAGCAGTTTACCCCGGACTAGCGGGAGCACAGATACGCAGTATTTT. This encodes CASSLPRTSGSTDTQYF.

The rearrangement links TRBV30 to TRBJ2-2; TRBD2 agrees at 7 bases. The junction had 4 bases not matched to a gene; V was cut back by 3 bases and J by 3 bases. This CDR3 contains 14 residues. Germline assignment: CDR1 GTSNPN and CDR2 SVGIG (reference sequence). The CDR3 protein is CAWRTSGDTGELFF. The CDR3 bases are TGTGCCTGGAGGACAAGCGGGGACACCGGGGAGCTGTTTTTT.

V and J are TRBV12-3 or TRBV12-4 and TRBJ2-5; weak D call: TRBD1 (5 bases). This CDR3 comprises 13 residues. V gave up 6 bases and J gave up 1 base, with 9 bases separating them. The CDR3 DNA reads TGTGCCAGCAGGCCAGGGCCCCAAGAGACCCAGTACTTC. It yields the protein CASRPGPQETQYF.

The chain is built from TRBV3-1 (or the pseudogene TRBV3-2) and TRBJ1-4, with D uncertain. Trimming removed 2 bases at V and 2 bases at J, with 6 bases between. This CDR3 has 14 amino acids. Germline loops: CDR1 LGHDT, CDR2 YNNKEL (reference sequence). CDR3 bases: TGTGCCAGCAGCCAATTTATCACTAATGAAAAACTGTTTTTT. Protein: CASSQFITNEKLFF.

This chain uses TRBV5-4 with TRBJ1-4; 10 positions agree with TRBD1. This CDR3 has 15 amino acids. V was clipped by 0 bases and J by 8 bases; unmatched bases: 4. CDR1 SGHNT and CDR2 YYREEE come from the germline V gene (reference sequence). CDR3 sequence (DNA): TGTGCCAGCAGCTTGGTAGGGACAGGGGTCGAAAAACTGTTTTTT. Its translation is CASSLVGTGVEKLFF.

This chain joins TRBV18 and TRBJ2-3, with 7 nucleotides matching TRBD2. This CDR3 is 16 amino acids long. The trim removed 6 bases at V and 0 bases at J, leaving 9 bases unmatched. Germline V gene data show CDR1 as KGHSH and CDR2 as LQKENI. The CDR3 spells CASSQESSGSTDTQYF. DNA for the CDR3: TGTGCCAGCTCCCAAGAGTCTAGCGGCAGCACAGATACGCAGTATTTT.

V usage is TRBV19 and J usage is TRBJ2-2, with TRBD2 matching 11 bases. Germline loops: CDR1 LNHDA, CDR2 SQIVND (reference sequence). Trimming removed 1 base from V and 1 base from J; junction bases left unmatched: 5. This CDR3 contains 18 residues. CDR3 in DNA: TGTGCCAGTAGTATAGTGCTCACTAGCGGGAGGAACACCGGGGAGCTGTTTTTT. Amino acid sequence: CASSIVLTSGRNTGELFF.

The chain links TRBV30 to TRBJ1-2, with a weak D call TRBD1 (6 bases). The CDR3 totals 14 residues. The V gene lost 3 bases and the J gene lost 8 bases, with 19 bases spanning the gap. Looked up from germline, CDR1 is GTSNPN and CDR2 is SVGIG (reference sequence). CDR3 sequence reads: CAWSLQSDRLGYTF. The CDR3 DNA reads TGTGCCTGGAGCCTACAATCAGACAGGCTGGGCTACACCTTC. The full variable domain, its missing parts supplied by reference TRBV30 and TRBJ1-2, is SQTIHQWPATLVQPVGSPLSLECTVEGTSNPNLYWYRQAAGRGLQLLFYSVGIGQISSEVPQNLSASRPQDRQFILSSKKLLLSDSGFYLCAWSLQSDRLGYTFGSGTRLTVV.

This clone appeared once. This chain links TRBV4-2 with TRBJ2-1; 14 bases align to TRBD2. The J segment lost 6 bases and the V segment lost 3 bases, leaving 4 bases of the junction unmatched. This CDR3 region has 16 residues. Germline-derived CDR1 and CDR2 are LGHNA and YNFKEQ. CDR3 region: CASSQGLAGEINEQFF. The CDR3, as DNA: TGTGCCAGCAGCCAGGGACTAGCGGGGGAGATCAATGAGCAGTTCTTC.

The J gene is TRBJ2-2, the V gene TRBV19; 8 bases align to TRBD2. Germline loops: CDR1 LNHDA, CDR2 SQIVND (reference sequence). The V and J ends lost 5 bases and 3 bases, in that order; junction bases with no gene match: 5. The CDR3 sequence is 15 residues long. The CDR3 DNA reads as TGTGCCAGTAGTTTGAGCGGGAGTGACACCGGGGAGCTGTTTTTT. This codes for CASSLSGSDTGELFF.

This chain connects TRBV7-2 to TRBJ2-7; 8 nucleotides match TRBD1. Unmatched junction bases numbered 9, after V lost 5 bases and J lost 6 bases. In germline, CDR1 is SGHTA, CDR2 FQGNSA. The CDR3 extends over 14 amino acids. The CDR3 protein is CASSLRTGNGEQYF. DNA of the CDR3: TGTGCCAGCAGCCTTAGGACAGGGAATGGCGAGCAGTACTTC.

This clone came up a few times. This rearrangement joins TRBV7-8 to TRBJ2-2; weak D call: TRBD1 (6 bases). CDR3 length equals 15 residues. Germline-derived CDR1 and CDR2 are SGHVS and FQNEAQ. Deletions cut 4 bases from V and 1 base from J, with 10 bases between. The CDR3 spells CASSSGTQNTGELFF. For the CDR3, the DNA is TGTGCCAGCAGCTCCGGGACACAGAACACCGGGGAGCTGTTTTTT.